This T cell receptor (beta chain) originates from a study of blood T cell repertoires in COVID-19. On the study more broadly: The United States, Italy and Spain were the sources of the acute and convalescent COVID-19 samples.

The V end lost 3 bases, the J end lost 8 bases, and 8 bases lay between the germline ends. The CDR3 runs 13 residues. CDR1 is MNHEY and CDR2 is SVGAGI in the germline V gene. Method: immunoSEQ multiplex PCR; TCRdb's copy keeps in-frame clones and lacks some. The profile shows about 160,000 clones, more than 65% of them singletons. Participant age was roughly 18 to 100 years, and participants resided in about two dozen US areas. Clinical histories supplied by participants themselves formed the basis of cohort assignment. The chain employs TRBV6-5 and TRBJ1-6; no firm D call. Sequenced: PBMCs or T cells enriched from blood (not recorded which). This receptor was taken from a man in his 60s who had recovered from COVID-19. The CDR3 DNA reads as TGTGCCAGCAGTTATGACTGGGATTCACCCCTCCACTTT. Its protein is CASSYDWDSPLHF.